This T cell receptor (beta chain) came from a study of blood T cell repertoires in COVID-19. Overall study context: Some COVID-19 samples were acute and others convalescent; all came from the United States, Italy and Spain. Sources were T cells, B-cell-depleted T cells, or PBMCs; the material itself was cDNA or gDNA.

Germline lookup yields CDR1 SGDLS and CDR2 YYNGEE. The CDR3 is made up of 14 amino acids. V gave up 4 bases and J gave up 3 bases, with 14 bases separating them. Authors' data handling: Counts of nucleated cells, estimated from reference gene primer amplification, were obtained. This table comes from immunoSEQ multiplex PCR, and its TCRdb copy is limited to in-frame clones, with some not included. The V and J calls and clone size are taken from that table; D and trimming were inferred from the DNA. The profile shows about 180,000 clones, 87% of them singletons. Ten or more counts support this clone. V usage is TRBV9 and J usage is TRBJ2-7; weak D call: TRBD1 (5 bases). The TCR was taken from a woman between 50 and 59 years old with acute or convalescent COVID-19. The sequenced sample consisted of peripheral blood. CDR3: CASSFGHANYEQYF. DNA of the CDR3: TGTGCCAGCAGCTTCGGACACGCCAACTACGAGCAGTACTTC.